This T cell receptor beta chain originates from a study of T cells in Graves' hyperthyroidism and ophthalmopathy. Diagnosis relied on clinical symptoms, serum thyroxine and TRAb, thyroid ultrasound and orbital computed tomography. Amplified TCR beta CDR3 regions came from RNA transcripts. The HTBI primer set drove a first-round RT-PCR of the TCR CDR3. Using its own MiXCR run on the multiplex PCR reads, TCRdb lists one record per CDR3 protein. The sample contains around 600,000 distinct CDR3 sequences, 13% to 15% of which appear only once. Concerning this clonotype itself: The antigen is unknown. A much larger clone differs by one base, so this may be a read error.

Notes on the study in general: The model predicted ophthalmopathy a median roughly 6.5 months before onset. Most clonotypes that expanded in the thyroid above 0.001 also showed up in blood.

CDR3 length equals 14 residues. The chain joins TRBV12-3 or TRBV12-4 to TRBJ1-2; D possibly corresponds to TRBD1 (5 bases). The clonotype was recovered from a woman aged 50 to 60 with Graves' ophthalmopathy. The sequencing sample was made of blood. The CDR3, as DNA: TGTGCCAGCTCTCAAGGGCGGGACTACTATGGCTACGCCTTC. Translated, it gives CASSQGRDYYGYAF.